This passage covers 21 T cell receptor beta chains from one sample sequenced in a study of blood T cell repertoires in COVID-19 (dated by TCRdb to 2018 to 2021). The library relied on the immunoSEQ multiplex PCR assay. The immuneACCESS repertoire file appears here via TCRdb, limited to in-frame rearrangements. These files lack a portion of the clones; in checked studies, under half of the deficit traces to unresolved V genes, and the cause of the others is not known. This sample is represented by about 220,000 clones; approximately 85% of them were singletons. The ten largest clonotypes hold 2.4% of the sample. Sequenced sample: peripheral blood. The receptors derive from a woman aged 70-85 years with COVID-19, enrolled during active disease.

This clone was detected only once. The chain joins TRBV13 to TRBJ2-5, with 8 bases aligning to TRBD2. Germline V gives CDR1 PRHDT, CDR2 FYEKMQ (reference sequence). The CDR3 consists of 14 residues. Trimming removed 5 bases from V and 5 bases from J; junction bases left unmatched: 7. CDR3 amino acids: CASSLRTSLETQYF. The CDR3 DNA reads as TGTGCCAGCAGCCTAAGGACTAGCCTGGAGACCCAGTACTTC.

The chain uses TRBV28 and TRBJ1-2, with TRBD1 matching over 7 bases. The CDR3 contains 13 residues. V lost 4 bases, J lost 8 bases, and 7 bases stayed unmatched. From germline, CDR1 is MDHEN and CDR2 SYDVKM. The CDR3: CASSSRQGNGYTF. The CDR3 bases are TGTGCCAGCAGTTCAAGACAGGGAAACGGCTACACCTTC.

This clone has more than one count but fewer than ten. For the CDR3, the DNA is TGTGCCAGCAGCTTGGGGGGACAGGGCTACGAGCAGTACTTC. Translation gives CASSLGGQGYEQYF. The rearrangement joins TRBV5-5 to TRBJ2-7; TRBD1 matches 9 bases. Germline CDR1 reads SGHKS; CDR2 reads YYEKEE (reference sequence). There are 14 residues in the CDR3. J gave up 3 bases and V 0 bases, and 1 base lay outside the gene matches.

This sequence joins TRBV2 and TRBJ1-6; D may be TRBD1 (5 bases). From germline, CDR1 is SNHLY and CDR2 FYNNEI. The CDR3 covers 14 residues. Trimming removed 11 bases at V and 11 bases at J, with 22 bases between. The CDR3 nucleotides read TGTGCCTCAGGCGTGGGACTGCCCTCCACACCCCTCCACTTT. Translation: CASGVGLPSTPLHF. Together with reference TRBV2 and TRBJ1-6, the CDR3 gives the full variable domain: EPEVTQTPSHQVTQMGQEVILRCVPISNHLYFYWYRQILGQKVEFLVSFYNNEISEKSEIFDDQFSVERPDGSNFTLKIRSTKLEDSAMYFCASGVGLPSTPLHFGNGTRLTVT.

The CDR3 DNA reads TGTGCCAGCACCTTAACAGGGGGCGCCGCTAATCAGCCCCAGCATTTT. Translating it yields CASTLTGGAANQPQHF. The J gene is TRBJ1-5, the V gene TRBV27; 9 nucleotides align to TRBD1. CDR1 is MNHEY, CDR2 SMNVEV, per germline (reference sequence). The length of the CDR3 is 16 residues. J gave up 4 bases and V 7 bases, and 11 bases lay outside the gene matches.

This clone was counted ten times or more. The gene calls are TRBV18 and TRBJ2-1; TRBD2 matches at 8 bases. V shed 4 bases and J 0 bases; nucleotides not matched to a gene: 2. Germline CDR1 is KGHSH and CDR2 is LQKENI. The CDR3 runs to 15 residues. For the CDR3, the DNA is TGTGCCAGCTCACTACGGGGGGGCTCCTACAATGAGCAGTTCTTC. This sequence encodes CASSLRGGSYNEQFF.

Here the CDR3 reads CASSVHPGLETGELFF. CDR3 DNA sequence: TGTGCCAGTAGTGTTCATCCGGGACTCGAGACCGGGGAGCTGTTTTTT. The chain combines TRBV19 with TRBJ2-2; possibly TRBD2 for D (6 bases). Germline CDR1 and CDR2: LNHDA and SQIVND (reference sequence). The CDR3 extends over 16 amino acids. Trimming left V 5 bases short and J 5 bases short, with 18 bases between.

To note about this clone: The missing conserved phenylalanine or tryptophan at the end of this CDR3 makes a read error likely. The limits of the CDR3 on the DNA are not certain, so only TCRdb's listed CDR3 is given. This chain connects TRBV4-3 to TRBJ1-1. Looked up from germline, CDR1 is LGHNA and CDR2 is YSLEER. The CDR3 is 14 residues long, counting both termini. The CDR3 protein is CASSLYPVRSPLVI.

The gene calls are TRBV7-3 and TRBJ2-2; 13 nucleotides align to TRBD2. CDR1 is SGHTA, CDR2 FQGTGA, per germline. The CDR3 totals 15 residues. Unmatched junction bases numbered 3, after V lost 5 bases and J lost 6 bases. The CDR3: CASSVGLAGAGELFF. The CDR3 DNA follows: TGTGCCAGCAGCGTTGGACTAGCGGGGGCCGGGGAGCTGTTTTTT. The full variable domain, with the rest looked up from reference TRBV7-3 and TRBJ2-2, is GAGVSQTPSNKVTEKGKYVELRCDPISGHTALYWYRQSLGQGPEFLIYFQGTGAADDSGLPNDRFFAVRPEGSVSTLKIQRTERGDSAVYLCASSVGLAGAGELFFGEGSRLTVL.

This clone was recorded only once. The chain recombines TRBV23-1 with TRBJ2-1, with 7 bases identical to TRBD1. Being an ORF, TRBV23-1 has a function that is uncertain. The CDR3 consists of 15 residues. Unmatched junction bases numbered 6, after V lost 6 bases and J lost 1 base. This CDR3 reads CASSCMTGSYNEQFF. The CDR3 DNA reads TGCGCCAGCAGCTGTATGACAGGGTCCTACAATGAGCAGTTCTTC.

The gene calls are TRBV6-2 or TRBV6-3 and TRBJ2-1; 12 bases map to TRBD2. The J segment lost 10 bases and the V segment lost 7 bases, leaving 8 bases of the junction unmatched. The CDR3 is 14 residues long. Germline V lookup: CDR1 MNHEY, CDR2 SVGEGT. CDR3 sequence: CASIPSGRAGEQFF. CDR3 in DNA: TGTGCCAGCATCCCTAGCGGGAGGGCCGGGGAGCAGTTCTTC.

V usage is TRBV7-2 and J usage is TRBJ1-2, with TRBD1 matching over 7 bases. The CDR3 covers 13 residues. The germline V gene encodes CDR1 SGHTA and CDR2 FQGNSA. The V gene end was trimmed by 6 bases and the J gene end by 11 bases; junction bases not matched to a gene: 12. This chain's CDR3 is CASRAGTARSYTF. In DNA, the CDR3 is TGTGCCAGCAGAGCCGGGACAGCCAGATCGTACACCTTC. The complete variable domain, with remaining parts taken from reference TRBV7-2 and TRBJ1-2, reads GAGVSQSPSNKVTEKGKDVELRCDPISGHTALYWYRQSLGQGLEFLIYFQGNSAPDKSGLPSDRFSAERTGGSVSTLTIQRTQQEDSAVYLCASRAGTARSYTFGSGTRLTVV.

The chain combines TRBV7-2 with TRBJ1-6; D not certain. Germline V CDR1 and CDR2: SGHTA, FQGNSA. V dropped 1 base and J dropped 5 bases, with 12 bases sitting between them. This CDR3 is built from 16 residues. CDR3 sequence: CASSLEVPVNNSPLHF. CDR3 coding DNA: TGTGCCAGCAGCTTAGAAGTGCCAGTTAATAATTCACCCCTCCACTTT.

The rearrangement uses TRBV4-1 and TRBJ2-2; D gene unclear. V gave up 2 bases and J gave up 0 bases, with 7 bases separating them. This CDR3 comprises 15 residues. Germline-derived CDR1 and CDR2 are MGHRA and YSYEKL. For the CDR3, the DNA is TGCGCCAGCAGCCAACAGGTTTCGAACACCGGGGAGCTGTTTTTT. The encoded protein is CASSQQVSNTGELFF.

The gene calls are TRBV4-2 and TRBJ2-2; TRBD1 might be the D (7 bases). Germline CDR1 LGHNA, CDR2 YNFKEQ. The ends were cut back, 0 bases at V and 4 bases at J, with 12 bases in the middle. This CDR3 has 16 residues. CDR3 sequence (DNA): TGTGCCAGCAGCCAAGAGGAGGGGGCAGGCACCGGGGAGCTGTTTTTT. It is translated as CASSQEEGAGTGELFF.

This chain joins TRBV6-6 and TRBJ1-4; D gene unclear. This CDR3 has 16 amino acids. Germline lookup yields CDR1 MNHNY and CDR2 SVGAGI (reference sequence). The V gene lost 2 bases and the J gene lost 4 bases, with 14 bases spanning the gap. This CDR3 is CASSYVFLLSNEKLFF. As DNA, the CDR3 is TGTGCCAGCAGTTACGTTTTCCTTTTGAGTAATGAAAAACTGTTTTTT.

This clone was found once. The chain carries TRBV5-6 and TRBJ2-7, with 12 bases aligning to TRBD2. CDR3 length equals 13 residues. From germline, CDR1 is SGHDT and CDR2 YYEEEE. Trimming at V came to 3 bases and at J to 8 bases, leaving 3 bases not matched to a gene. CDR3 sequence: CASSWGLAGQQYF. DNA of the CDR3: TGTGCCAGCAGCTGGGGACTAGCGGGCCAGCAGTACTTC.

The chain links TRBV7-3 to TRBJ1-4; D is ambiguous. Germline loops: CDR1 SGHTA, CDR2 FQGTGA. Trimming left V 1 base short and J 3 bases short, with 27 bases between. The CDR3 spans 21 residues. For the CDR3, the DNA is TGTGCCAGCAGCTTAAGTGGCCCCCAACACCATCCTTTCATGGCTAATGAAAAACTGTTTTTT. Residues: CASSLSGPQHHPFMANEKLFF. The whole variable domain, filled in from reference TRBV7-3 and TRBJ1-4, reads GAGVSQTPSNKVTEKGKYVELRCDPISGHTALYWYRQSLGQGPEFLIYFQGTGAADDSGLPNDRFFAVRPEGSVSTLKIQRTERGDSAVYLCASSLSGPQHHPFMANEKLFFGSGTQLSVL.

J is TRBJ2-2 and V is TRBV27; TRBD1 matches 9 bases. Germline V CDR1 and CDR2: MNHEY, SMNVEV (reference sequence). The CDR3 spans 14 residues. Trimming at V came to 8 bases and at J to 5 bases, leaving 6 bases not matched to a gene. CDR3 nucleotide sequence: TGTGCCAGCTATCGACAGGGGGGGACCGGGGAGCTGTTTTTT. This codes for CASYRQGGTGELFF.

This clone has a handful of counts. The chain uses TRBV4-3 and TRBJ2-1, with 8 bases aligning to TRBD2. The germline V gene has CDR1 LGHNA and CDR2 YSLEER. The V segment lost 3 bases and the J segment 8 bases; nucleotides outside the gene matches: 6. The CDR3 loop spans 14 amino acids. The DNA for the CDR3 is TGCGCCAGCAGCCAGATAGCGGGGAGGTATGAGCAGTTCTTC. It encodes CASSQIAGRYEQFF.

The chain carries TRBV27 and TRBJ1-3; the D is unclear. The CDR3 has 18 residues. Trimming cost V 9 bases and J 2 bases, with 26 bases left between them. Per the germline V gene, CDR1 is MNHEY and CDR2 is SMNVEV (reference sequence). The CDR3 here is CASPMVGRNSRPGNTIYF. CDR3 DNA sequence: TGTGCCAGTCCCATGGTGGGGAGGAATTCGCGTCCTGGAAACACCATATATTTT.